Included here is one T cell receptor (beta chain) sequence, with context. Antigen unknown. Each CDR3 protein is one row after TCRdb ran MiXCR on the reads. In the table there are about 770,000 distinct CDR3 sequences, 25% to 30% of which are singletons. The CDR3 is 13 amino acids. CDR1 and CDR2 from the germline V gene are SGHRS and YFSETQ. V lost 0 bases and J lost 8, with 8 bases in between. This sample is drawn from a study of T cell repertoires in cytomegalovirus infection. Study-level points and caveats: CMV-specific TCR beta clonotypes restricted by HLA-C were the ones dominating the ex vivo response.

The sequence was collected from a human donor in good health (CMV status not recorded). Some clones in this sample may be carry-over from other donors' samples. The specimen comprised cultured CD8+ T cells from PBMCs, sampled from culture after CMV antigen stimulation. The gene calls are TRBV5-1 and TRBJ1-4; D call uncertain. Written as DNA, the CDR3 is TGCGCCAGCAGCTTGGTTGGAGAAGAAAAACTGTTTTTT. Residues: CASSLVGEEKLFF.